Below are 9 T cell receptor beta chains sequenced from a single sample in a study of blood T cell repertoires in COVID-19. TCRdb's copy holds only in-frame clones and misses some; the assay was immunoSEQ multiplex PCR. This table has 100,000 to 150,000 clones, approximately 84% appearing once. The sample was peripheral blood. The receptor set was obtained from an elderly woman with acute or convalescent COVID-19.

This clone came up a few times. The CDR3 protein is CASSWTGGDYGYTF. The CDR3 DNA reads TGCGCCAGCAGCTGGACAGGGGGCGACTATGGCTACACCTTC. The chain joins TRBV5-1 to TRBJ1-2; 11 nucleotides align to TRBD1. Germline-derived CDR1 and CDR2 are SGHRS and YFSETQ. V was pared by 3 bases and J by 3 bases, with 1 base of the junction left unmatched. The CDR3 consists of 14 residues.

The V and J genes are TRBV5-6 and TRBJ2-7; D is possibly TRBD1 (6 bases). Germline V gives CDR1 SGHDT, CDR2 YYEEEE. The CDR3 runs to 15 residues. With 4 bases removed from V and 4 bases from J, the gap between germline ends came to 18 bases. The CDR3 is CASSPEGDTPYEQYF. For the CDR3, the DNA is TGTGCCAGCAGCCCCGAAGGGGACACCCCTTACGAGCAGTACTTC.

The chain carries TRBV6-5 and TRBJ2-2; the match to TRBD1 covers 9 bases. The ends lost 6 bases at V and 3 bases at J; junction bases unmatched: 5. The CDR3 loop spans 15 amino acids. Looked up from germline, CDR1 is MNHEY and CDR2 is SVGAGI. This chain's CDR3 is CASSLGQGYTGELFF. CDR3 nucleotide sequence: TGTGCCAGCAGCCTGGGACAGGGATACACCGGGGAGCTGTTTTTT.

The J gene is TRBJ1-2, the V gene TRBV21-1; the table's D call, TRBD1, was not checked against the DNA. TRBV21-1 is termed a pseudogene. The CDR3 covers 13 residues. The chain's CDR3 is CASSKVDRGARTF. CDR3 DNA sequence: TGTGCCAGCAGCAAAGTAGACAGGGGGGCTAGGACCTTC.

This chain joins TRBV12-3 or TRBV12-4 and TRBJ1-1, with no clear D. V was shortened by 5 bases and J by 7 bases, with 11 bases between the two germline ends. This CDR3 has 12 residues. The CDR3 spells CASSPRGGEAFF. For the CDR3, the DNA is TGTGCCAGCAGTCCCCGAGGCGGTGAAGCTTTCTTT.

The rearrangement joins TRBV18 to TRBJ2-7; 8 bases align to TRBD1. Losses at the gene ends were 5 bases for V and 0 bases for J; bases not matched to a gene: 6. The CDR3 runs 15 residues. The germline V gene has CDR1 KGHSH and CDR2 LQKENI. The CDR3 coding sequence is TGTGCCAGCTCAGACAGGGGCCCGAACTCCTACGAGCAGTACTTC. Protein sequence: CASSDRGPNSYEQYF. Full variable domain (rest looked up from reference TRBV18 and TRBJ2-7): NAGVMQNPRHLVRRRGQEARLRCSPMKGHSHVYWYRQLPEEGLKFMVYLQKENIIDESGMPKERFSAEFPKEGPSILRIQQVVRGDSAAYFCASSDRGPNSYEQYFGPGTRLTVT.

V gene TRBV27 combines with J gene TRBJ2-1, with TRBD1 matching over 7 bases. The CDR3 spans 15 residues. Unmatched junction bases numbered 9, after V lost 4 bases and J lost 6 bases. Looked up from germline, CDR1 is MNHEY and CDR2 is SMNVEV (reference sequence). CDR3 nucleotides: TGTGCCAGCAGTTCCTACAGGGGTGGGGGCAATGAGCAGTTCTTC. Translating it yields CASSSYRGGGNEQFF.

V gene TRBV4-3 combines with J gene TRBJ1-3; tentatively, D is TRBD1 (5 bases). The germline gives CDR1 LGHNA, CDR2 YSLEER. This CDR3 comprises 16 residues. V was cut by 0 bases and J by 2 bases, with 11 bases left in between. CDR3 nucleotide sequence: TGCGCCAGCAGCCAAGATCCGGGCAGGGCTGGAAACACCATATATTTT. Protein sequence: CASSQDPGRAGNTIYF.

The rearrangement uses TRBV5-1 and TRBJ2-7; the D gene is possibly TRBD1 (5 bases). V gave up 0 bases and J gave up 3 bases, with 13 bases separating them. The CDR3 loop spans 15 amino acids. Germline V gene sequence: CDR1 SGHRS, CDR2 YFSETQ. The CDR3 region is CASSLDTGTFYEQYF. The CDR3 DNA reads TGCGCCAGCAGCTTGGATACAGGAACTTTCTACGAGCAGTACTTC.